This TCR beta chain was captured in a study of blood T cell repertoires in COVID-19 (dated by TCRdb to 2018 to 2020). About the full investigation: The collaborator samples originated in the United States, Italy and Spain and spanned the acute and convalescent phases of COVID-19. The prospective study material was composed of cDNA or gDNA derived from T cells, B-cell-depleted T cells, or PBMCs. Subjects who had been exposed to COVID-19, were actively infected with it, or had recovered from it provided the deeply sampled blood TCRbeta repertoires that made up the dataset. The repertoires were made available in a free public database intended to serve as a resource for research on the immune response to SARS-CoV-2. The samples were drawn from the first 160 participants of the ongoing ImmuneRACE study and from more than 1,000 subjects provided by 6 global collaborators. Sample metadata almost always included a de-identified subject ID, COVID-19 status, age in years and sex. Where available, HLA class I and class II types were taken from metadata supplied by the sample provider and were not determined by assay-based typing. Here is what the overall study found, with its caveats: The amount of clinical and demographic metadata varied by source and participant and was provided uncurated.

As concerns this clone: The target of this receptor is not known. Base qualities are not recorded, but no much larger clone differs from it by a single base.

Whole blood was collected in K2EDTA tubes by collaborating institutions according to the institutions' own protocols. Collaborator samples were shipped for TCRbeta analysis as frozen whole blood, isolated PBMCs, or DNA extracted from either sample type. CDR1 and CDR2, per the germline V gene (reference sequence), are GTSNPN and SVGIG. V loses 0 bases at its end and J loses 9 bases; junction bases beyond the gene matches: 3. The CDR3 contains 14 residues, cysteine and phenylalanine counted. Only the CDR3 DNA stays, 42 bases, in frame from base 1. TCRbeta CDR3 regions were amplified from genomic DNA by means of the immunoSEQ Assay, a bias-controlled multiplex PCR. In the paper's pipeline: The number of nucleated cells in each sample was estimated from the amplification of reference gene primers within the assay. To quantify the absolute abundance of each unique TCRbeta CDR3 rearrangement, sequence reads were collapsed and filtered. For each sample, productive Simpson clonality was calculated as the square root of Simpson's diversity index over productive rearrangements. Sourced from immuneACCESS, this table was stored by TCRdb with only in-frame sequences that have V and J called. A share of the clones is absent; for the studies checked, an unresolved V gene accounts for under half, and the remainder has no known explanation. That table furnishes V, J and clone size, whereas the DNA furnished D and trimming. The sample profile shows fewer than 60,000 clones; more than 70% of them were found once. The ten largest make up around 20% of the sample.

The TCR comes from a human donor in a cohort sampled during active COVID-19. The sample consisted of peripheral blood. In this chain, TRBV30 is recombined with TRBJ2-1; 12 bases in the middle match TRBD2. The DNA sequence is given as TGTGCCTGGAGTGTACTAGCGGGGGGAGGTGAGCAGTTCTTC. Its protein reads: CAWSVLAGGGEQFF.